This record covers a single TCR beta chain. No cognate antigen has been identified for it. No much larger clonotype is one base removed from it; base qualities were not supplied. The data originate from a study of radiation and T cells in renal cell carcinoma (dated by TCRdb to about 2020). For the wider study: The samples were drawn from a clinical trial, where primary renal cell carcinomas were treated with 15 Gy of stereotactic body radiation therapy and then removed by nephrectomy 4 weeks afterward. A total of about 4 million unique CDR3 nucleotide sequences, encoding around 2.7 million unique CDR3 amino acid sequences, were found across all 50 or so samples. In total, approximately 55 samples, comprising 25 or so tumors and some 27 peripheral blood samples, were subjected to TCR beta sequencing.

TCR beta libraries were generated from genomic DNA with the immunoSEQ kit, following the manufacturer's recommendations. To prepare the libraries, a first multiplex PCR with proprietary primers was run, followed by a second PCR that added unique barcodes, and a bead cleanup was done after each round. Each sample batch included a kit-provided positive control reaction and a negative control reaction. The final libraries were assessed on an Agilent 4200 TapeStation D1000 ScreenTape, pooled by volume, and quantified by qPCR. Sequencing was performed on an Illumina NextSeq500 with a MidOutput 150-cycle cartridge, and 156 Read1 and 15 Index1 cycles were run with kit custom primers. The pooled library was loaded at roughly 1 pM with roughly 20% PhiX control spiked in. The paper's processing steps were these. Vendor-processed data were analyzed in R, with a clonotype defined as all T cells sharing the same CDR3 nucleotide sequence. In the clone abundance analyses, frequencies in each sample were normalized to that sample's 10,000 most abundant clones. Public T cell clones, which averaged fewer than five per sample, were removed prior to analysis. An abundance difference of at least 32-fold between compartments was the criterion for calling clonotypes tumor-enriched or baseline blood-enriched. A beta-binomial differential abundance model was used to identify clonotypes that expanded or contracted between blood time points. Similarity between tumor and blood repertoires was quantified using the Baroni-Urbani and Buser coefficient, and groups were compared with two-tailed Wilcoxon tests in R. What TCRdb holds here is the immuneACCESS table cut down to in-frame rearrangements. Part of the clones is not present; checked against another copy, under half of the missing clones reflect an unresolved V gene, and the others are unexplained. That table furnishes V, J and clone size, whereas the DNA furnished D and trimming. The sample yields tens of thousands of clones; roughly 72% were counted once. The ten largest clones take up under 7% of the sample.

Paper-wide results and their limitations: Because pretreatment tumor biopsies were not available, the baseline intratumoral presence of clonotypes could not be determined. Changes in the blood repertoire were not tracked past 4 weeks after treatment. The single-armed trial design could not address effects of radiation dose or scheduling on the TCR repertoire. Top tumor clonotypes rose in blood from baseline to 2 weeks post-radiation, then contracted by 4 weeks, suggesting transient expansion of tumor-resident clones.

The CDR1 and CDR2 encoded by the germline V gene are SQVTM and ANQGSEA. The CDR3 goes from the cysteine to the phenylalanine over 11 residues. Only the CDR3 portion is preserved as DNA: 33 bases, with reading frame beginning at the first base. The trim is 5 bases for V and 5 bases for J, with a gap of 9 bases between the germline ends. What this sample's time point label stands for: blood 2 weeks post-SBRT. The treatment or condition label, as the study defines it: 15 Gy SBRT to primary tumor, nephrectomy 4 weeks later. To track tumor-enriched clonotypes, serial peripheral blood was sampled from radiation-treated patients at baseline and at 2 weeks and 4 weeks after SBRT. Renal cell carcinoma with clear cell pathology was present in all patients. Genomic DNA for TCR sequencing was prepared using the QIAamp DNA Blood Mini Kit (Qiagen). Only samples passing all quality control checks were included in the analyses.

The source of this sequence is a man aged 60-69 years with renal cell carcinoma. The rearranged chain carries TRBV29-1 and TRBJ2-5; matching of 5 bases hints at TRBD1 as the D gene. The sample consisted of blood, taken from a patient whose treatment included radiotherapy and nephrectomy. CDR3 region: CSVPGSETQYF. The bases read TGCAGCGTTCCAGGGTCCGAGACCCAGTACTTC.